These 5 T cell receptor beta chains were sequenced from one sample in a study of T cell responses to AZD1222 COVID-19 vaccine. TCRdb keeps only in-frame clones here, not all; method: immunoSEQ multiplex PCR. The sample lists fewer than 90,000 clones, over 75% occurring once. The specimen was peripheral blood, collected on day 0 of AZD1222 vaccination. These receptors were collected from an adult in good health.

CDR3 DNA sequence: TGTGCCAGCAGTTACTTTTGGGGAATCGGGAATTCACCCCTCCACTTT. It translates to CASSYFWGIGNSPLHF. The chain joins TRBV6-7 to TRBJ1-6, with D uncertain. TRBV6-7 is an ORF, with its function uncertain. This CDR3 comprises 16 residues. V was trimmed by 1 base and J by 7 bases, leaving 14 bases between them.

Here the CDR3 DNA reads TGTGCCAGTTCCCCTAGCGGGGCCAGACCCTACGAGCAGTACGTC. It encodes CASSPSGARPYEQYV. The chain has TRBV19 and TRBJ2-7; 9 nucleotides match TRBD2. Germline values: CDR1 LNHDA, CDR2 SQIVND (reference sequence). CDR3 size: 15 residues. V dropped 8 bases and J dropped 2; count of bases not matched to a gene: 10.

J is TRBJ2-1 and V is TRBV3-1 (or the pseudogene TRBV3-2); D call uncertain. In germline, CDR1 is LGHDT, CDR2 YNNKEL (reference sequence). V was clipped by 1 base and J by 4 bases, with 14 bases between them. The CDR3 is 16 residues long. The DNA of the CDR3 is TGTGCCAGCAGCCAAGTCCTTGGACGAGGATACAATGAGCAGTTCTTC. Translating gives CASSQVLGRGYNEQFF.

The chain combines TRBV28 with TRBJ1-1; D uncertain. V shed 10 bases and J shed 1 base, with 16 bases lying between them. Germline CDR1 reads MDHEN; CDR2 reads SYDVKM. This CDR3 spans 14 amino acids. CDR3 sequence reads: CATNKGRRNTEAFF. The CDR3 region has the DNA TGTGCCACCAACAAGGGAAGGAGGAACACTGAAGCTTTCTTT.

In nucleotides, the CDR3 is TGTGCCAGCAGTATGAATACAGGTACCAATCAGCCCCAGCATTTT. It yields the protein CASSMNTGTNQPQHF. The J gene is TRBJ1-5, the V gene TRBV2; maybe TRBD1 (5 bases). V was trimmed by 5 bases and J by 3 bases, leaving 14 bases between them. The CDR3 runs to 15 residues. Germline CDR1 and CDR2: SNHLY and FYNNEI.